The 15 T cell receptor beta chains below all came from one sample that was sequenced in a study of blood T cell repertoires in COVID-19. Sequencing was performed with immunoSEQ multiplex PCR; in TCRdb, only in-frame clones are kept and a portion is missing. The data contain over 130,000 clones, 75% to 80% of them seen just once; the ten biggest clones take up around 3%. Sequenced: PBMCs or T cells enriched from blood (not recorded which). Receptor source: a woman aged 45-59 years who had recovered from COVID-19.

The V and J genes are TRBV18 and TRBJ1-1; D gene unclear. V was shortened by 0 bases and J by 7 bases, with 9 bases between the two germline ends. The CDR3 runs to 13 residues. From germline, CDR1 is KGHSH and CDR2 LQKENI. The CDR3 here is CASSPPSSVEAFF. The CDR3 nucleotides are TGTGCCAGCTCACCACCTTCGTCGGTTGAAGCTTTCTTT.

The CDR3 nucleotides read TGTGCCAGCAGCGCGAGCAGGGGGCAGGGCACTGAAGCTTTCTTT. Amino acids: CASSASRGQGTEAFF. V is TRBV11-3 and J is TRBJ1-1; TRBD1 matches 8 bases. V shed 5 bases and J 4 bases; nucleotides not matched to a gene: 9. Germline V gene lookup returns CDR1 SGHNT and CDR2 YENEEA. This CDR3 has 15 residues.

The sample holds one count of this clone. The V and J genes are TRBV7-2 and TRBJ1-4; possible D gene TRBD1, 5 bases. The CDR3 is made up of 16 amino acids. The germline V and J ends were trimmed by 2 bases and 2 bases, with 12 bases remaining between them. The germline CDR1 and CDR2 sequences are SGHTA and FQGNSA. CDR3 nucleotides: TGTGCCAGCAGCTTAAGCAGGGTACCGACTAATGAAAAACTGTTTTTT. This gives the protein CASSLSRVPTNEKLFF.

This chain links TRBV2 with TRBJ2-7; tentatively, D is TRBD1 (5 bases). This CDR3 is built from 13 residues. V was pared by 6 bases and J by 2 bases, with 11 bases between. Germline loops: CDR1 SNHLY, CDR2 FYNNEI. DNA of the CDR3: TGTGCCAGCAGCGTTACAGGACCCTACGAGCAGTACTTC. Protein product: CASSVTGPYEQYF.

The chain combines TRBV2 with TRBJ1-1; 8 bases are shared with TRBD1. The V gene's germline CDR1 is SNHLY and CDR2 FYNNEI. CDR3 length equals 13 residues. Losses at the gene ends were 6 bases for V and 1 base for J; bases not matched to a gene: 1. The CDR3 sequence: CASSTGGNTEAFF. CDR3 nucleotides: TGTGCCAGCAGCACAGGGGGGAACACTGAAGCTTTCTTT.

V is TRBV5-1 and J is TRBJ1-2, with TRBD1 matching over 8 bases. Germline CDR1 SGHRS, CDR2 YFSETQ. Trimming cost V 3 bases and J 3 bases; bases outside gene matches: 7. This CDR3 contains 15 residues. The CDR3 nucleotides read TGCGCCAGCAGCTCTATACCGACAGGGGACTATGGCTACACCTTC. Encoded protein: CASSSIPTGDYGYTF.

The chain uses TRBV4-2 and TRBJ1-3, with D unresolved. Germline-derived CDR1 and CDR2 are LGHNA and YNFKEQ. The CDR3 consists of 12 residues. The ends were cut back, 1 base at V and 7 bases at J, with 5 bases in the middle. CDR3 sequence: CASSQVANTIYF. The CDR3 bases are TGTGCCAGCAGCCAAGTTGCGAACACCATATATTTT.

This clone occurred once. The rearrangement joins TRBV6-2 or TRBV6-3 to TRBJ2-2, with 10 bases matching TRBD1. The CDR3 runs 16 residues. J gave up 3 bases and V 5 bases, and 6 bases lay outside the gene matches. Germline V lookup: CDR1 MNHEY, CDR2 SVGEGT. This CDR3 is CASSTRQGADTGELFF. CDR3 bases: TGTGCCAGCAGTACACGACAGGGGGCGGACACCGGGGAGCTGTTTTTT.

This rearrangement joins TRBV24-1 to TRBJ2-1, with 12 bases matching TRBD2. This CDR3 comprises 16 residues. The ends lost 1 base at V and 9 bases at J; junction bases unmatched: 6. Germline V CDR1 and CDR2: KGHDR, SFDVKD. CDR3 in DNA: TGTGCCACCAGTGATTTCAGGGGACTAGCGGGTGGTGAGCAGTTCTTC. Translation gives CATSDFRGLAGGEQFF.

With respect to this clone: Other nucleotide sequences in the sample specify the same CDR3. The V call is TRBV28, the J call TRBJ1-5, with 9 bases matching TRBD1. CDR3 length: 14 residues. CDR1 is MDHEN, CDR2 SYDVKM, per germline. J gave up 4 bases and V 4 bases, and 2 bases lay outside the gene matches. The CDR3 loop reads CASSSGQGNQPQHF. The DNA of the CDR3 is TGTGCCAGCAGTTCAGGACAGGGGAATCAGCCCCAGCATTTT.

J is TRBJ1-1 and V is TRBV28; D remains ambiguous. Trimming left V 4 bases short and J 1 base short, with 16 bases between. Germline CDR1 is MDHEN and CDR2 is SYDVKM. There are 16 residues in the CDR3. CDR3 bases: TGTGCCAGCAGTTCGGGATCTCTCGAGGAGAACACTGAAGCTTTCTTT. Amino acids: CASSSGSLEENTEAFF.

The J gene is TRBJ1-3, the V gene TRBV7-9, with 7 bases lining up with TRBD1. Germline V gives CDR1 SEHNR, CDR2 FQNEAQ (reference sequence). CDR3 length equals 15 residues. The junction had 5 bases not matched to a gene; V was cut back by 6 bases and J by 0 bases. CDR3 in amino acids: CASSSGQASGNTIYF. In nucleotides, the CDR3 is TGTGCCAGCAGTTCAGGACAGGCCTCTGGAAACACCATATATTTT.

This chain joins TRBV28 and TRBJ2-3; 10 bases match TRBD2. Unmatched junction bases numbered 8, after V lost 4 bases and J lost 1 base. The CDR3 covers 17 residues. CDR1 is MDHEN and CDR2 is SYDVKM in the germline V gene. The CDR3 coding sequence is TGTGCCAGCAGTTCCCCAATACTAGCGGGACGCACAGATACGCAGTATTTT. Translated, it gives CASSSPILAGRTDTQYF.

This clone was seen once. This chain links TRBV9 with TRBJ2-7; 9 bases agree with TRBD1. From germline, CDR1 is SGDLS and CDR2 YYNGEE. The CDR3 is 15 residues long. J lost 2 bases, V lost 0 bases, and 3 bases had no gene match. The CDR3 here is CASSVGQGGPYEQYF. DNA for the CDR3: TGTGCCAGCAGCGTAGGACAGGGGGGGCCCTACGAGCAGTACTTC. Using reference TRBV9 and TRBJ2-7 for the parts outside the CDR3, the full variable domain is DSGVTQTPKHLITATGQRVTLRCSPRSGDLSVYWYQQSLDQGLQFLIQYYNGEERAKGNILERFSAQQFPDLHSELNLSSLELGDSALYFCASSVGQGGPYEQYFGPGTRLTVT.

The chain combines TRBV5-1 with TRBJ2-4, with 7 bases identical to TRBD1. J was trimmed by 0 bases and V by 2 bases; bases with no gene match: 5. The CDR3 is made up of 16 amino acids. Germline lookup yields CDR1 SGHRS and CDR2 YFSETQ. CDR3 DNA sequence: TGCGCCAGCAGCTTTACAGGGGATCTAGCCAAAAACATTCAGTACTTC. This gives the protein CASSFTGDLAKNIQYF.